What follows are 9 T cell receptor beta chains derived from one specimen sequenced in a study of T cell repertoires in cytomegalovirus infection (dated by TCRdb to between 2018 and 2020). This specimen's treatment or condition label, interpreted: in vitro stimulation with specific CMV peptide epitopes to enrich CMV-specific T cells. Antigens for these TCRs are unknown. The instrument given in TCRdb is Illumina HiSeq 1500. TCRdb handled the public reads itself, with Q25 trimming in fastp and clone calling in MiXCR, and kept productive beta chains. Rows are unified per CDR3 protein, each entry keeping the most common DNA and genes. This sample has 250,000 to 300,000 distinct CDR3 sequences in its table, and 20% to 25% of those were observed once. The ten most abundant clones make up under 25% of the sample. The material was cultured PBMCs, obtained from culture after CMV antigen stimulation. These TCRs come from a human donor in good health (CMV status not recorded). Some clones in this sample may be carry-over from other donors' samples.

This clonotype was observed at least ten times. This chain joins TRBV7-2 and TRBJ2-6; D gene unclear. Germline CDR1 SGHTA, CDR2 FQGNSA. V lost 1 base to trimming and J lost 4 bases, with 8 bases between them. The CDR3 is 15 residues long. CDR3 DNA: TGTGCCAGCAGCTTAGAATTGCAGGGGGCCAACGTCCTGACTTTC. Translated, it gives CASSLELQGANVLTF.

This clonotype was recorded a few times. This chain connects TRBV6-2 or TRBV6-3 to TRBJ2-1, with 13 bases identical to TRBD2. The CDR3 consists of 15 residues. Germline trimming cut 6 bases from V and 7 bases from J; bases unmatched to any gene: 6. CDR1 and CDR2 (germline): MNHEY, SVGEGT. The CDR3 coding sequence is TGTGCCAGCAGCGAAACTAGCGGGAGGGTAAATGAGCAGTTCTTC. Amino acids: CASSETSGRVNEQFF.

This clonotype was detected ten times or more. The chain joins TRBV6-6 to TRBJ2-5; D is uncertain. The CDR3 consists of 15 residues. V shed 1 base and J shed 2 bases, with 11 bases lying between them. Germline CDR1 MNHNY, CDR2 SVGAGI (reference sequence). The CDR3 DNA reads TGTGCCAGCAGTTACTTTGGTGGCGCACAAGAGACCCAGTACTTC. Protein product: CASSYFGGAQETQYF.

Only a few counts were recorded for this clonotype. The chain carries TRBV6-1 and TRBJ2-7; D is uncertain. The V gene's germline CDR1 is MNHNS and CDR2 SASEGT. With 6 bases removed from V and 1 base from J, the gap between germline ends came to 16 bases. The CDR3 extends over 15 amino acids. The DNA of the CDR3 is TGTGCCAGCAGCCACGCCCAAACCGGGTCCTACGAGCAGTACTTC. This encodes CASSHAQTGSYEQYF.

The chain links TRBV7-9 to TRBJ2-1; D gene uncertain. Trimming shortened V by 1 base and J by 8 bases, and 6 bases separated the two germline ends. The CDR3 is 12 amino acids. CDR1 and CDR2 from the germline V gene are SEHNR and FQNEAQ (reference sequence). This CDR3 is CASSLDLHEQFF. As DNA, the CDR3 is TGTGCCAGCAGCTTAGACCTTCATGAGCAGTTCTTC. The full variable domain, completed using reference TRBV7-9 and TRBJ2-1, is DTGVSQNPRHKITKRGQNVTFRCDPISEHNRLYWYRQTLGQGPEFLTYFQNEAQLEKSRLLSDRFSAERPKGSFSTLEIQRTEQGDSAMYLCASSLDLHEQFFGPGTRLTVL.

This clonotype was seen ten or more times. J is TRBJ2-5 and V is TRBV7-2; unclear D gene. Germline lookup yields CDR1 SGHTA and CDR2 FQGNSA. CDR3 length: 14 amino acids. V lost 5 bases to trimming and J lost 1 base, with 11 bases between them. CDR3 nucleotide sequence: TGTGCCAGCAGCCCAAATAATATCCAAGAGACCCAGTACTTC. As protein: CASSPNNIQETQYF.

This clonotype turned up a few times. A single base separates this from a much larger clone, so it may be a read error. For the CDR3, the DNA is TGTGCCAGCAGCTTAGTAGCGGGAGTCGAGCAGTACGTC. It yields the protein CASSLVAGVEQYV. The V call is TRBV7-2, the J call TRBJ2-7; 9 nucleotides match TRBD2. This CDR3 comprises 13 residues. V gave up 1 base and J gave up 6 bases; unmatched junction bases: 1. The germline gives CDR1 SGHTA, CDR2 FQGNSA.

This clonotype has more than one count but fewer than ten. The limits of the CDR3 on the DNA are not certain, so only TCRdb's listed CDR3 is given. The chain carries TRBV6-5 and TRBJ2-1. The CDR3 is 15 residues long, counting both termini. In germline, CDR1 is MNHEY, CDR2 SVGAGI. The CDR3 sequence is CASSTSTRLGTEQFF.

This clonotype was counted many times. The chain carries TRBV7-3 and TRBJ2-3; D remains ambiguous. The CDR3 loop spans 14 amino acids. V lost 1 base to trimming and J lost 2 bases, with 7 bases between them. Germline CDR1 is SGHTA and CDR2 is FQGTGA. Here the CDR3 DNA reads TGTGCCAGCAGCTTAATGGGAACCACAGATACGCAGTATTTT. Translating it yields CASSLMGTTDTQYF.